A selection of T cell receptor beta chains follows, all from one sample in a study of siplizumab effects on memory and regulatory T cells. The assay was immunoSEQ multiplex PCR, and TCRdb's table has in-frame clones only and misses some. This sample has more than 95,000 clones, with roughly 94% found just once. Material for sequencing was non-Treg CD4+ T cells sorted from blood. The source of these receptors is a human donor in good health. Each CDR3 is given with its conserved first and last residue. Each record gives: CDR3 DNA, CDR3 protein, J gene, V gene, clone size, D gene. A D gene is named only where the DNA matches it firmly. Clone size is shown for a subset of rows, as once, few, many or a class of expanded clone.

DNA: TGTGCCAGCAGCTTCCAGGGTTTGCCCCAGCATTTT; CDR3: CASSFQGLPQHF; J: TRBJ1-5; V: TRBV5-8; size: -; D: -
DNA: TGTGCCAGCAGCTTAGGAGACAGGGTGGGTACTGAAGCTTTCTTT; CDR3: CASSLGDRVGTEAFF; J: TRBJ1-1; V: TRBV11-2; size: -; D: TRBD1
DNA: TGTGCCACCATGGTCTCTGGGGCCAACGTCCTGACTTTC; CDR3: CATMVSGANVLTF; J: TRBJ2-6; V: TRBV15; size: -; D: -
DNA: TGCGCCAGCAGCCCGGGACATACGAACACCGGGGAGCTGTTTTTT; CDR3: CASSPGHTNTGELFF; J: TRBJ2-2; V: TRBV5-1; size: -; D: -
DNA: TGCGCCAGCAGCTTTGAAGGGGGCGGCATAGATACGCAGTATTTT; CDR3: CASSFEGGGIDTQYF; J: TRBJ2-3; V: TRBV5-1; size: -; D: TRBD1
DNA: TGTGCCACCAGCAGAGCCCAGACGGTCTTGTGGGAGACCCAGTACTTC; CDR3: CATSRAQTVLWETQYF; J: TRBJ2-5; V: TRBV15; size: -; D: -
DNA: TGTGCCAGCTCACCAGGGACGGAGGGCGAGCAGTACTTC; CDR3: CASSPGTEGEQYF; J: TRBJ2-7; V: TRBV18; size: -; D: -
DNA: TGTGCCAGCAGCCCAAGAGTAGCGGGAGTAGAAGAGCAGTACTTC; CDR3: CASSPRVAGVEEQYF; J: TRBJ2-7; V: TRBV7-3; size: -; D: TRBD2
DNA: TGTGCCAGCAGTTCCGAAGATCGGGTGGATGAGCAGTTCTTC; CDR3: CASSSEDRVDEQFF; J: TRBJ2-1; V: TRBV6-5; size: once; D: -
DNA: TGTGCCAGCAGCCCCACACCTTTCCAAGAGACCCAGTACTTC; CDR3: CASSPTPFQETQYF; J: TRBJ2-5; V: TRBV7-9; size: -; D: -
DNA: TGTGCCAGCAGCAACCGGGACAGGGCCCACGAGCAGTACTTC; CDR3: CASSNRDRAHEQYF; J: TRBJ2-7; V: TRBV5-4; size: -; D: TRBD1
DNA: TGTGCCAGCAGCTTCGGGCTCGTTGGGAATGAAAAACTGTTTTTT; CDR3: CASSFGLVGNEKLFF; J: TRBJ1-4; V: TRBV5-4; size: -; D: -
DNA: TGTGCCACCAGCAGAGGGGGACTAGCGGGTTTTAATGAGCAGTTCTTC; CDR3: CATSRGGLAGFNEQFF; J: TRBJ2-1; V: TRBV15; size: -; D: TRBD2
DNA: TGTGCCAGCAGTTTAGTCCGGGGTAGCACAGATACGCAGTATTTT; CDR3: CASSLVRGSTDTQYF; J: TRBJ2-3; V: TRBV27; size: once; D: -
DNA: TGTGCCAGCAGCGGGACAGGGGGCTTCGAGCAGTACTTC; CDR3: CASSGTGGFEQYF; J: TRBJ2-7; V: TRBV9; size: -; D: TRBD1
DNA: TGTGCCAGCAGTGAAGTATTTATGAGGACTGAAGCTTTCTTT; CDR3: CASSEVFMRTEAFF; J: TRBJ1-1; V: TRBV6-1; size: -; D: -
DNA: TGTGCCAGCTCACCAAGGAGAGCAGAAGAGACCCAGTACTTC; CDR3: CASSPRRAEETQYF; J: TRBJ2-5; V: TRBV18; size: -; D: -
DNA: TGTGCCAGCAGTTCCCCGGGACTAGCGGGATCCTACGAGCAGTACTTC; CDR3: CASSSPGLAGSYEQYF; J: TRBJ2-7; V: TRBV28; size: once; D: TRBD2
DNA: TGTGCCAGCAGTTCCGGAACATCGAACACTGAAGCTTTCTTT; CDR3: CASSSGTSNTEAFF; J: TRBJ1-1; V: TRBV28; size: few; D: -
DNA: TGTGCCAGCAGAAATAACGACGGAGCCTACAATGAGCAGTTCTTC; CDR3: CASRNNDGAYNEQFF; J: TRBJ2-1; V: TRBV2; size: -; D: -
DNA: TGTGCCAGCAGCTTACCCCCGGCGGCTTTCTTT; CDR3: CASSLPPAAFF; J: TRBJ1-1; V: TRBV7-9; size: -; D: -
DNA: TGTGCCAGCAGCTTACGACAGGACGAGCAGTACTTC; CDR3: CASSLRQDEQYF; J: TRBJ2-7; V: TRBV7-9; size: -; D: -
DNA: TGTGCCAGCAGCTTCCTCCTAGACACCGGGGAGCTGTTTTTT; CDR3: CASSFLLDTGELFF; J: TRBJ2-2; V: TRBV5-4; size: -; D: -
DNA: TGTGCCACCCACACGGGATCCGGTCGGGGATCCTACAATGAGCAGTTCTTC; CDR3: CATHTGSGRGSYNEQFF; J: TRBJ2-1; V: TRBV15; size: -; D: -
DNA: TGCGCCAGCAGCCCTAGGACAGGGAATGAAAAACTGTTTTTT; CDR3: CASSPRTGNEKLFF; J: TRBJ1-4; V: TRBV5-1; size: -; D: TRBD1
DNA: TGTGCCAGCAGCCTGGGGGCGGCTAGGGAGACCCAGTACTTC; CDR3: CASSLGAARETQYF; J: TRBJ2-5; V: TRBV5-4; size: once; D: -
DNA: TGTGCCAGTAGTAGACTAGGAGAGACCCAGTACTTC; CDR3: CASSRLGETQYF; J: TRBJ2-5; V: TRBV19; size: once; D: -
DNA: TGTGCCATCAGTGAGTCTGGGCGTGGGCAGCCCCAGCATTTT; CDR3: CAISESGRGQPQHF; J: TRBJ1-5; V: TRBV10-3; size: -; D: -
DNA: TGTGCCAGCAGCCCCCGGGCCACCCGTGCCACCGGGGAGCTGTTTTTT; CDR3: CASSPRATRATGELFF; J: TRBJ2-2; V: TRBV11-3; size: -; D: -
DNA: TGTGCCAGCAGCCAAGATCTGGCGGGAAGAAACATTCAGTACTTC; CDR3: CASSQDLAGRNIQYF; J: TRBJ2-4; V: TRBV4-2; size: -; D: -
DNA: TGTGCCAGCAGCTTAGCTAGCGGGAGGTACACCGGGGAGCTGTTTTTT; CDR3: CASSLASGRYTGELFF; J: TRBJ2-2; V: TRBV7-6; size: -; D: TRBD2
DNA: TGTGCCAGCAGCTTAGGCACAGATACGCAGTATTTT; CDR3: CASSLGTDTQYF; J: TRBJ2-3; V: TRBV7-2; size: -; D: -
DNA: TGTGCCAGTCAAAGGGAGGGGGCATTGGACACCGGGGAGCTGTTTTTT; CDR3: CASQREGALDTGELFF; J: TRBJ2-2; V: TRBV19; size: -; D: -
DNA: TGCGCCAGCAGCCCCCCCTTCGACAGACGACAGGGATCGGACTATGGCTACACCTTC; CDR3: CASSPPFDRRQGSDYGYTF; J: TRBJ1-2; V: TRBV4-1; size: -; D: TRBD1
DNA: TGTGCCAGCAGCCCCCGTGGCCAGGGCTACGAGCAGTACTTC; CDR3: CASSPRGQGYEQYF; J: TRBJ2-7; V: TRBV5-8; size: -; D: -
DNA: TGTGCCAGCAGACAGGGGTACGAGCAGTACTTC; CDR3: CASRQGYEQYF; J: TRBJ2-7; V: TRBV6-5; size: -; D: TRBD1
DNA: TGTGCCAGCTCAGCGCAGGAGCTACCCCAAGAGACCCAGTACTTC; CDR3: CASSAQELPQETQYF; J: TRBJ2-5; V: TRBV18; size: -; D: -
DNA: TGTGCCCGGATCATTAGAGGTAATGAGCAGTTCTTC; CDR3: CARIIRGNEQFF; J: TRBJ2-1; V: TRBV30; size: -; D: -
DNA: TGTGCCAGCAGTTACGGAGGACAGGGTCGTGGCTACACCTTC; CDR3: CASSYGGQGRGYTF; J: TRBJ1-2; V: TRBV27; size: -; D: TRBD1
DNA: TGCAGTGCTAGTATTGTTAACCAGTACTTC; CDR3: CSASIVNQYF; J: TRBJ2-5; V: TRBV20-1; size: -; D: -
DNA: TGTGCCAGCAGACCTACAGGGTCCGGGGCCAACGTCCTGACTTTC; CDR3: CASRPTGSGANVLTF; J: TRBJ2-6; V: TRBV7-6; size: -; D: -
DNA: TGTGCCAGTAGTATAGACCCTCGACTGAATTCACCCCTCCACTTT; CDR3: CASSIDPRLNSPLHF; J: TRBJ1-6; V: TRBV19; size: -; D: -
DNA: TGTGCCAGCAGCTTAGCAGGGGGCTCCTACAATGAGCAGTTCTTC; CDR3: CASSLAGGSYNEQFF; J: TRBJ2-1; V: TRBV11-3; size: -; D: TRBD1
DNA: TGCGCCAGCAGCTTAACAGGGCTCTATGGCTACACCTTC; CDR3: CASSLTGLYGYTF; J: TRBJ1-2; V: TRBV5-1; size: -; D: -
DNA: TGTGCCAGCAGCTTAATAGGACCGAACACTGAAGCTTTCTTT; CDR3: CASSLIGPNTEAFF; J: TRBJ1-1; V: TRBV7-9; size: -; D: -
DNA: TGTGCCAGCAGTGATCCGGGACTAGCGGGAGGGGCCGAGGCGAACACCGGGGAGCTGTTTTTT; CDR3: CASSDPGLAGGAEANTGELFF; J: TRBJ2-2; V: TRBV2; size: once; D: TRBD2
DNA: TGTGCCAGCAGCGCCAGACGCCAGGGGGTATCCTACGAGCAGTACTTC; CDR3: CASSARRQGVSYEQYF; J: TRBJ2-7; V: TRBV11-2; size: -; D: TRBD1
DNA: TGTGCCAGCAGTAAAACAGTGCTATGGGAGCAGTACTTC; CDR3: CASSKTVLWEQYF; J: TRBJ2-7; V: TRBV6-1; size: once; D: -